A single sample is the source of the 29 T cell receptor beta chains below, sequenced in a study of blood T cell repertoires in COVID-19. Some clones are missing from TCRdb's copy, which holds only in-frame ones; the method was immunoSEQ multiplex PCR. The sample includes around 70,000 clones, 79% of them seen just once. Sequenced: peripheral blood. The receptors stem from a woman in her fifties or sixties with acute or convalescent COVID-19.

This rearrangement joins TRBV6-5 to TRBJ1-1; D is unclear. The CDR3 is 15 residues long. From germline, CDR1 is MNHEY and CDR2 SVGAGI. V lost 2 bases and J lost 1, with 11 bases in between. The CDR3 protein is CASSYKYNSNTEAFF. As DNA, the CDR3 is TGTGCCAGCAGTTACAAATATAACTCGAACACTGAAGCTTTCTTT.

Here the CDR3 DNA reads TGCGCCAGCAGCGTGACAGGGTCCCTCTCTAACTATGGCTACACCTTC. Amino acids: CASSVTGSLSNYGYTF. This chain uses TRBV5-1 with TRBJ1-2; 7 bases agree with TRBD1. The trim removed 4 bases at V and 0 bases at J, leaving 9 bases unmatched. The germline CDR1 and CDR2 sequences are SGHRS and YFSETQ. This CDR3 spans 16 amino acids.

The chain has TRBV18 and TRBJ1-1; TRBD1 matches at 10 bases. The CDR3 has 18 amino acids. The junction had 17 bases not matched to a gene; V was cut back by 3 bases and J by 7 bases. Germline assignment: CDR1 KGHSH and CDR2 LQKENI. This CDR3 is CASSPMMGPGQGPLEAFF. As DNA, the CDR3 is TGTGCCAGCTCACCGATGATGGGCCCGGGACAGGGGCCCCTTGAAGCTTTCTTT. The complete variable domain, with remaining parts taken from reference TRBV18 and TRBJ1-1, reads NAGVMQNPRHLVRRRGQEARLRCSPMKGHSHVYWYRQLPEEGLKFMVYLQKENIIDESGMPKERFSAEFPKEGPSILRIQQVVRGDSAAYFCASSPMMGPGQGPLEAFFGQGTRLTVV.

This clone was observed a few times. The J gene is TRBJ2-2, the V gene TRBV10-1; 7 bases line up with TRBD2. V gave up 6 bases and J gave up 1 base; unmatched junction bases: 5. Germline assignment: CDR1 WNHNN and CDR2 SYGVQD (reference sequence). The CDR3 spans 15 residues. The CDR3: CASSSQRENTGELFF. The CDR3 coding sequence is TGCGCCAGCAGCAGCCAGCGGGAGAACACCGGGGAGCTGTTTTTT.

The chain recombines TRBV24-1 with TRBJ2-1; 15 bases align to TRBD2. Germline V CDR1 and CDR2: KGHDR, SFDVKD. V lost 10 bases and J lost 1; bases outside the gene matches: 1. This CDR3 has 15 amino acids. Written as DNA, the CDR3 is TGTGCCACGGGGACTAGCGGGGGGTCCTACAATGAGCAGTTCTTC. As protein: CATGTSGGSYNEQFF.

This sequence joins TRBV27 and TRBJ2-5, with TRBD1 as a possible D gene (6 bases). The CDR3 totals 17 residues. V dropped 6 bases and J dropped 1 base, with 21 bases sitting between them. Germline V CDR1 and CDR2: MNHEY, SMNVEV (reference sequence). CDR3 nucleotides: TGTGCCAGCAGAGTAGTTGAACGGACAGATCTCCAAGAGACCCAGTACTTC. It translates to CASRVVERTDLQETQYF.

This sequence joins TRBV6-6 and TRBJ1-5; 10 nucleotides align to TRBD1. Germline V gives CDR1 MNHNY, CDR2 SVGAGI (reference sequence). This CDR3 has 17 amino acids. V shed 5 bases, J shed 4 bases, and the junction held 11 bases outside the gene matches. The CDR3 DNA reads TGTGCCAGCAGTCCTGTCCCAGGGACAGGGGCAAATCAGCCCCAGCATTTT. Translating it yields CASSPVPGTGANQPQHF.

This chain joins TRBV7-6 and TRBJ2-7, with D unclear. V lost 3 bases, J lost 6 bases, and 15 bases lay in between. Looked up from germline, CDR1 is SGHVS and CDR2 is FNYEAQ. This CDR3 comprises 14 residues. In nucleotides, the CDR3 is TGTGCCAGCAGCTTCATAGCCCAAGGTGGCGAGCAGTACTTC. Residues: CASSFIAQGGEQYF.

This clone was seen more than once but under ten times. V usage is TRBV7-9 and J usage is TRBJ2-7; 14 nucleotides line up with TRBD2. Germline V lookup: CDR1 SEHNR, CDR2 FQNEAQ (reference sequence). V lost 5 bases, J lost 5 bases, and 8 bases stayed unmatched. The CDR3 length is 16 residues. CDR3 sequence (DNA): TGTGCCAGCAGCAAAACCGGGACTAGCGGGAGCCACGAGCAGTACTTC. It yields the protein CASSKTGTSGSHEQYF. Full variable domain (outside the CDR3, taken from reference TRBV7-9 and TRBJ2-7): DTGVSQNPRHKITKRGQNVTFRCDPISEHNRLYWYRQTLGQGPEFLTYFQNEAQLEKSRLLSDRFSAERPKGSFSTLEIQRTEQGDSAMYLCASSKTGTSGSHEQYFGPGTRLTVT.

A single count supports this clone. V usage is TRBV5-4 and J usage is TRBJ2-1; no definite D call. Germline assignment: CDR1 SGHNT and CDR2 YYREEE (reference sequence). The CDR3 has 12 residues. With 2 bases removed from V and 8 bases from J, the gap between germline ends came to 8 bases. The DNA of the CDR3 is TGTGCCAGCAGCTTACAGTGGGATGAGCAGTTCTTC. Residues: CASSLQWDEQFF.

The chain joins TRBV6-2 or TRBV6-3 to TRBJ1-2, with a tentative D call TRBD1 (6 bases). The CDR3 totals 18 residues. Trimming shortened V by 6 bases and J by 4 bases, and 27 bases separated the two germline ends. The V gene's germline CDR1 is MNHEY and CDR2 SVGEGT. Here the CDR3 DNA reads TGTGCCAGCAGCCGACCTCGGACAGCTCCAGAGGGGATCTATGGCTACACCTTC. Its protein is CASSRPRTAPEGIYGYTF.

The chain has TRBV6-5 and TRBJ2-1; D call uncertain. V lost 0 bases and J lost 2, with 11 bases in between. This CDR3 has 16 residues. Germline-derived CDR1 and CDR2 are MNHEY and SVGAGI. CDR3: CASSYSIQAAYNEQFF. CDR3 bases: TGTGCCAGCAGTTACTCCATCCAGGCTGCCTACAATGAGCAGTTCTTC.

This sequence joins TRBV28 and TRBJ1-1; D is ambiguous. The CDR3 is 13 residues long. The germline gives CDR1 MDHEN, CDR2 SYDVKM. Trimming removed 7 bases at V and 0 bases at J, with 9 bases between. The CDR3 region has the DNA TGTGCCAGCACCCTGTCGTTGAACACTGAAGCTTTCTTT. It is translated as CASTLSLNTEAFF.

This chain links TRBV11-2 with TRBJ1-2; D remains unclear. The length of the CDR3 is 13 residues. Looked up from germline, CDR1 is SGHAT and CDR2 is FQNNGV. Trimming took off 5 bases at V and 6 bases at J, with 13 bases between the two ends. CDR3 nucleotide sequence: TGTGCCAGCAGCATATACGGTTTTGATGGCTACACCTTC. Translated, it gives CASSIYGFDGYTF. Looking up the rest from reference TRBV11-2 and TRBJ1-2 gives the full variable domain: EAGVAQSPRYKIIEKRQSVAFWCNPISGHATLYWYQQILGQGPKLLIQFQNNGVVDDSQLPKDRFSAERLKGVDSTLKIQPAKLEDSAVYLCASSIYGFDGYTFGSGTRLTVV.

About this clone itself: Relative to the germline gene, one junction end is altered; a read error may explain this. In nucleotides, the CDR3 is TGTGCCAGCAGCCAAAGAACTAGCGGAGTTAACTTC. Protein product: CASSQRTSGVNF. The chain couples TRBV2 to TRBJ2-5; 8 positions match TRBD2. Looked up from germline, CDR1 is SNHLY and CDR2 is FYNNEI. The CDR3 runs to 12 residues.

There are a few counts of this clone. V and J are TRBV9 and TRBJ2-3; 9 bases are shared with TRBD2. The CDR3 contains 18 residues. Germline CDR1 is SGDLS and CDR2 is YYNGEE. The V gene end was trimmed by 3 bases and the J gene end by 0 bases; junction bases not matched to a gene: 11. In DNA, the CDR3 is TGTGCCAGCAGCGCGGAGGGATTTACTAGCGGGAGCACAGATACGCAGTATTTT. This codes for CASSAEGFTSGSTDTQYF.

This clone has only one observation. The V call is TRBV7-9, the J call TRBJ1-6; D is ambiguous. The CDR3 is 16 residues long. The germline gives CDR1 SEHNR, CDR2 FQNEAQ (reference sequence). Trimming cost V 1 base and J 10 bases, with 17 bases left between them. In DNA, the CDR3 is TGTGCCAGCAGCTTAGAGGTGGGCAAGGGAGGGTCACCCCTCCACTTT. Protein product: CASSLEVGKGGSPLHF.

The J gene is TRBJ1-2, the V gene TRBV4-2, with 10 positions matching TRBD1. The J segment lost 8 bases and the V segment lost 0 bases, leaving 3 bases of the junction unmatched. CDR3 length: 14 amino acids. Germline CDR1 is LGHNA and CDR2 is YNFKEQ. CDR3: CASSQERTGGGYTF. CDR3 DNA sequence: TGTGCCAGCAGCCAAGAGCGGACAGGGGGGGGCTACACCTTC.

This clone was picked up one time. CDR3 nucleotide sequence: TGTGCCAGCAGCTCCTGGACAGGGGGGTCCTATGGCTACACCTTC. Translation: CASSSWTGGSYGYTF. The V gene is TRBV28, the J gene TRBJ1-2, with 10 positions matching TRBD1. V gave up 6 bases and J gave up 4 bases; unmatched junction bases: 8. The CDR3 runs to 15 residues. Germline V lookup: CDR1 MDHEN, CDR2 SYDVKM.

The V and J genes are TRBV10-3 and TRBJ1-2; the match to TRBD1 covers 9 bases. Germline V gene lookup returns CDR1 ENHRY and CDR2 SYGVKD. The J segment lost 3 bases and the V segment lost 7 bases, leaving 9 bases of the junction unmatched. This CDR3 comprises 15 residues. In nucleotides, the CDR3 is TGTGCCATCACCTGGGACAGGGAGCGGGACTATGGCTACACCTTC. Translated, it gives CAITWDRERDYGYTF.

V is TRBV7-3 and J is TRBJ2-2; 7 nucleotides line up with TRBD1. This CDR3 contains 14 residues. Germline CDR1 is SGHTA and CDR2 is FQGTGA. After removal of 5 bases from V and 6 bases from J, the junction contained 6 bases not matched to a gene. The CDR3 spells CASSTGQAPGELFF. The CDR3, as DNA: TGTGCCAGCAGCACCGGACAGGCTCCCGGGGAGCTGTTTTTT.

This chain connects TRBV11-3 to TRBJ2-2; the match to TRBD2 covers 9 bases. The V gene's germline CDR1 is SGHNT and CDR2 YENEEA. This CDR3 spans 16 amino acids. V shed 6 bases and J 6 bases; nucleotides not matched to a gene: 11. The CDR3 DNA reads TGTGCCAGCAGGCCCGGCGGTAGCGGGAGCTCCGGGGAGCTGTTTTTT. It yields the protein CASRPGGSGSSGELFF.

The rearrangement joins TRBV24-1 to TRBJ1-5, with 9 bases fitting TRBD1. Per germline, CDR1 KGHDR and CDR2 SFDVKD. Trimming took 0 bases from V and 4 from J; bases not matched to a gene: 0. The CDR3 extends over 15 amino acids. CDR3 in DNA: TGTGCCACCAGTGATTTGGACAGGGGGAATCAGCCCCAGCATTTT. Translating it yields CATSDLDRGNQPQHF.

The rearrangement links TRBV5-6 to TRBJ2-1, with D possibly matching TRBD2 (5 bases). Germline CDR1 SGHDT, CDR2 YYEEEE. The CDR3 spans 13 residues. Trimming cost V 7 bases and J 8 bases, with 16 bases left between them. CDR3 sequence: CASSLGASHEQFF. DNA for the CDR3: TGTGCCAGCTCCCTTGGAGCTAGCCATGAGCAGTTCTTC.

This chain joins TRBV7-2 and TRBJ2-7, with TRBD1 matching over 7 bases. V was clipped by 5 bases and J by 6 bases; unmatched bases: 10. Germline loops: CDR1 SGHTA, CDR2 FQGNSA. There are 14 residues in the CDR3. The CDR3, as DNA: TGTGCCAGCAGCCCCGGGACAGCTAATTCCGAGCAGTACTTC. This translates into CASSPGTANSEQYF.

This chain links TRBV6-2 or TRBV6-3 with TRBJ2-3; tentative D call: TRBD2 (5 bases). The CDR3 runs 14 residues. Between the trimmed V and J ends, which lost 5 bases and 4 bases, there was a span of 13 bases. Germline CDR1 is MNHEY and CDR2 is SVGEGT. The CDR3 DNA follows: TGTGCCAGCAGTCCAACTAGTTTCGCAGATACGCAGTATTTT. Its translation is CASSPTSFADTQYF.

V is TRBV6-4 and J is TRBJ2-1; 10 bases align to TRBD1. CDR3 length equals 15 residues. Per the germline V gene, CDR1 is MRHNA and CDR2 is SNTAGT. With 4 bases clipped from V and 4 bases from J, the junction kept 4 bases outside the gene matches. The CDR3 sequence is CASSGGTGEYNEQFF. As DNA, the CDR3 is TGTGCCAGCAGTGGCGGGACAGGGGAATACAATGAGCAGTTCTTC.

This chain joins TRBV20-1 and TRBJ1-4; no clear D. Germline V gene sequence: CDR1 DFQATT, CDR2 SNEGSKA (reference sequence). V shed 5 bases and J shed 13 bases, with 14 bases lying between them. The CDR3 is made up of 11 amino acids. This CDR3 is CSASAGNRLFF. The CDR3 DNA is TGCAGTGCTTCCGCGGGCAACCGACTGTTTTTT.

This chain connects TRBV6-2 or TRBV6-3 to TRBJ2-3; D uncertain. Germline V CDR1 and CDR2: MNHEY, SVGEGT. The CDR3 loop spans 18 amino acids. V was trimmed by 3 bases and J by 0 bases, leaving 19 bases between them. The CDR3 reads CASSYSTSYSSSTDTQYF. DNA for the CDR3: TGTGCCAGCAGTTATTCGACTTCGTACTCCAGTAGCACAGATACGCAGTATTTT.